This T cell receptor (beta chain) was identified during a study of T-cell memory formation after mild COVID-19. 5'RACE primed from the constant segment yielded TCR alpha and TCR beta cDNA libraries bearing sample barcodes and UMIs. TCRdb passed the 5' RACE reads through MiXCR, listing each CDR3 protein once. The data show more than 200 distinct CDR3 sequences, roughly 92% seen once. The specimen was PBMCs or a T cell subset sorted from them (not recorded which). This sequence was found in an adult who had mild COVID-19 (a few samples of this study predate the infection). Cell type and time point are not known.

This chain's CDR3 is CASSFPQGANTGELFF. The CDR3 DNA sequence: TGTGCCAGCAGTTTCCCACAGGGGGCGAACACCGGGGAGCTGTTTTTT. This rearrangement joins TRBV6-6 to TRBJ2-2; 8 bases fit TRBD1. From germline, CDR1 is MNHNY and CDR2 SVGAGI (reference sequence). V was clipped by 4 bases and J by 0 bases; unmatched bases: 4. The CDR3 is 16 residues long.